The 9 T cell receptor beta chains listed next were all sequenced from one sample in a study of T cell responses to AZD1222 COVID-19 vaccine. Sequencing was performed with immunoSEQ multiplex PCR; in TCRdb, only in-frame clones are kept and a portion is missing. Here the sample spans 160,000 or so clones, approximately 94% being singletons. The material sequenced was peripheral blood, taken 28 days after the second AZD1222 dose. These receptors were obtained from an adult who received the AZD1222 COVID-19 vaccine.

This clone showed up just a few times. The rearrangement joins TRBV30 to TRBJ1-2, with D perhaps matching TRBD1 (5 bases). This CDR3 region has 15 residues. Germline lookup yields CDR1 GTSNPN and CDR2 SVGIG (reference sequence). V was cut by 4 bases and J by 8 bases, with 23 bases left in between. CDR3 DNA sequence: TGTGCCTGGACCCCAAAGGGACTTCTAAAAAGCGGCTACACCTTC. It specifies CAWTPKGLLKSGYTF.

V is TRBV5-6 and J is TRBJ2-7; TRBD1 might be the D (6 bases). CDR3 length: 16 amino acids. Germline CDR1 is SGHDT and CDR2 is YYEEEE. V was cut by 4 bases and J by 5 bases, with 22 bases left in between. CDR3 DNA: TGTGCCAGCAGCCTTGTTGACAGGATACCTATCCACGAGCAGTACTTC. Its protein product is CASSLVDRIPIHEQYF. The variable domain in full, completed from reference TRBV5-6 and TRBJ2-7, reads DAGVTQSPTHLIKTRGQQVTLRCSPKSGHDTVSWYQQALGQGPQFIFQYYEEEERQRGNFPDRFSGHQFPNYSSELNVNALLLGDSALYLCASSLVDRIPIHEQYFGPGTRLTVT.

This clone has a single count. The chain couples TRBV11-2 to TRBJ2-5, with 7 bases aligning to TRBD2. The V gene end was trimmed by 0 bases and the J gene end by 4 bases; junction bases not matched to a gene: 8. CDR1 SGHAT and CDR2 FQNNGV come from the germline V gene. This CDR3 spans 16 amino acids. CDR3 coding DNA: TGTGCCAGCAGCTTAGATCAGCGGGGAATCGGAGAGACCCAGTACTTC. Its translation is CASSLDQRGIGETQYF. Filled out from reference TRBV11-2 and TRBJ2-5, the complete variable domain reads EAGVAQSPRYKIIEKRQSVAFWCNPISGHATLYWYQQILGQGPKLLIQFQNNGVVDDSQLPKDRFSAERLKGVDSTLKIQPAKLEDSAVYLCASSLDQRGIGETQYFGPGTRLLVL.

The rearrangement uses TRBV19 and TRBJ1-5; 7 bases agree with TRBD1. Germline lookup yields CDR1 LNHDA and CDR2 SQIVND (reference sequence). V was pared by 6 bases and J by 6 bases, with 2 bases of the junction left unmatched. This CDR3 spans 12 amino acids. The DNA for the CDR3 is TGTGCCAGTAGCGACAGGGTTCAGCCCCAGCATTTT. This translates into CASSDRVQPQHF.

The chain couples TRBV19 to TRBJ1-1, with D possibly being TRBD1 (6 bases). V gave up 6 bases and J gave up 1 base, with 15 bases separating them. The CDR3 totals 15 residues. CDR1 LNHDA and CDR2 SQIVND come from the germline V gene (reference sequence). CDR3 nucleotides: TGTGCCAGTAGCCCGACCCAGACAGGGAACACTGAAGCTTTCTTT. It is translated as CASSPTQTGNTEAFF.

As DNA, the CDR3 is TGTGCCAGTAGTATCCTCGGGACAGGAGCCTACAATGAGCAGTTCTTC. Translating gives CASSILGTGAYNEQFF. V is TRBV19 and J is TRBJ2-1; TRBD1 aligns across 8 bases. This CDR3 is built from 16 residues. Per the germline V gene, CDR1 is LNHDA and CDR2 is SQIVND (reference sequence). The junction had 6 bases not matched to a gene; V was cut back by 3 bases and J by 2 bases. Full variable domain (rest looked up from reference TRBV19 and TRBJ2-1): DGGITQSPKYLFRKEGQNVTLSCEQNLNHDAMYWYRQDPGQGLRLIYYSQIVNDFQKGDIAEGYSVSREKKESFPLTVTSAQKNPTAFYLCASSILGTGAYNEQFFGPGTRLTVL.

The chain carries TRBV27 and TRBJ1-2, with D perhaps matching TRBD1 (5 bases). Trimming cost V 7 bases and J 4 bases, with 16 bases left between them. The germline gives CDR1 MNHEY, CDR2 SMNVEV (reference sequence). The CDR3 contains 14 residues. The chain's CDR3 is CASMTALGSYGYTF. The CDR3 DNA follows: TGTGCCAGCATGACAGCCCTGGGGAGCTATGGCTACACCTTC.

The chain is built from TRBV5-4 and TRBJ1-1; D is possibly TRBD1 (5 bases). CDR3 size: 13 residues. V lost 3 bases and J 4 bases, leaving 10 bases between the germline ends. Germline CDR1 SGHNT, CDR2 YYREEE (reference sequence). The CDR3 nucleotides read TGTGCCAGCAGCTCGGGGGGAGGCACTGAAGCTTTCTTT. Translation: CASSSGGGTEAFF.

This sequence joins TRBV19 and TRBJ1-6; D remains unclear. This CDR3 has 11 amino acids. Germline V gene data show CDR1 as LNHDA and CDR2 as SQIVND (reference sequence). The ends were cut back, 9 bases at V and 13 bases at J, with 13 bases in the middle. The CDR3 DNA sequence: TGTGCCAGGGACGGGGAGGGTCCCCTCCACTTT. It translates to CARDGEGPLHF.